These T cell receptor beta chains were read from a single sample in a study of naive CD8 T cells in extremely preterm neonates. Some clones are missing from TCRdb's copy, which holds only in-frame ones; the method was immunoSEQ multiplex PCR. Here the sample spans roughly 5,000 clones, around 97% being singletons. The sample comprised naive CD8+ T cells from cord blood. The source of these receptors is a newborn in good health. Both conserved end residues are part of each CDR3. D genes are given only for firm matches. Some rows mark clone size as missing; the rest say once, few, many or name a class of expanded clone.

clone size	D gene	V gene	J gene	CDR3 protein	CDR3 DNA
NA	TRBD1	TRBV19	TRBJ2-5	CASSDRGQETQYF	TGTGCCAGTAGTGACAGGGGGCAAGAGACCCAGTACTTC
NA	TRBD2	TRBV14	TRBJ2-1	CASSQASVAGGSYNEQFF	TGTGCCAGCAGCCAAGCCTCAGTAGCGGGGGGGTCCTACAATGAGCAGTTCTTC
NA	NA	TRBV4-3	TRBJ2-7	CASSQGGSDYEQYF	TGCGCCAGCAGCCAAGGAGGTAGCGACTACGAGCAGTACTTC
NA	TRBD1	TRBV6-5	TRBJ1-5	CASSYGTGNQPQHF	TGTGCCAGCAGTTACGGGACAGGCAATCAGCCCCAGCATTTT
NA	NA	TRBV6-1	TRBJ1-2	CASSEWSRGDGYTF	TGTGCCAGCAGTGAATGGAGCCGGGGAGATGGCTACACCTTC
NA	TRBD1	TRBV6-1	TRBJ1-1	CASSETGTGNTEAFF	TGTGCCAGCAGTGAGACCGGGACAGGGAACACTGAAGCTTTCTTT
NA	NA	TRBV27	TRBJ2-3	CAISKGAGHTDTQYF	TGTGCCATCTCCAAAGGGGCAGGACACACAGATACGCAGTATTTT
NA	TRBD2	TRBV2	TRBJ2-3	CASEGLAGVWTDTQYF	TGTGCCAGCGAGGGACTAGCGGGAGTCTGGACAGATACGCAGTATTTT
NA	TRBD2	TRBV6-1	TRBJ2-3	CASSEPLAGEVAQYF	TGTGCCAGCAGTGAACCTCTAGCGGGAGAGGTTGCGCAGTATTTT
NA	TRBD1	TRBV4-3	TRBJ2-1	CASSQDFRGLYNEQFF	TGCGCCAGCAGCCAAGATTTCAGGGGGCTTTACAATGAGCAGTTCTTC
NA	TRBD1	TRBV4-3	TRBJ1-2	CASSQGGQVYGYTF	TGCGCCAGCAGCCAAGGGGGACAGGTCTATGGCTACACCTTC
NA	NA	TRBV28	TRBJ2-3	CASSLMSGSTDTQYF	TGTGCCAGCAGTTTGATGTCAGGTAGCACAGATACGCAGTATTTT
NA	TRBD1	TRBV30	TRBJ1-1	CAFHPSPSGGTTEAFF	TGTGCCTTCCATCCTTCTCCCTCAGGGGGTACTACTGAAGCTTTCTTT
once	TRBD1	TRBV6-1	TRBJ2-3	CASSESGTGVDTQYF	TGTGCCAGCAGTGAATCCGGGACAGGGGTAGATACGCAGTATTTT
NA	NA	TRBV20-1	TRBJ1-1	CSARDGVEAFF	TGCAGTGCTAGAGACGGGGTTGAAGCTTTCTTT
NA	NA	TRBV5-4	TRBJ2-7	CASSLWQTYEQYF	TGTGCCAGCAGCTTATGGCAGACCTACGAGCAGTACTTC
NA	NA	TRBV7-3	TRBJ2-3	CASSLRLDATDTQYF	TGTGCCAGCAGCTTAAGACTAGATGCCACAGATACGCAGTATTTT
NA	TRBD1	TRBV30	TRBJ2-7	CAWSVGTGGYEQYF	TGTGCCTGGAGTGTAGGGACAGGGGGCTACGAGCAGTACTTC
NA	TRBD1	TRBV19	TRBJ1-4	CASSLVSQGANEKLFF	TGTGCCAGTAGTTTAGTCTCACAGGGGGCGAATGAAAAACTGTTTTTT
NA	TRBD1	TRBV7-7	TRBJ2-2	CASSTGGTGELFF	TGTGCTAGTAGCACAGGGGGCACCGGGGAGCTGTTTTTT
NA	TRBD1	TRBV5-1	TRBJ2-7	CASSLAGTGYEQYF	TGCGCCAGCAGCTTGGCCGGGACAGGCTACGAGCAGTACTTC
NA	NA	TRBV4-2	TRBJ1-2	CASSQAGGGGYTF	TGTGCCAGCAGCCAAGCGGGGGGAGGTGGCTACACCTTC
NA	NA	TRBV9	TRBJ2-7	CASSVEAGSYEQYF	TGTGCCAGCAGCGTAGAAGCGGGCTCCTACGAGCAGTACTTC
NA	NA	TRBV6-5	TRBJ2-1	CASSYSGGPYNEQFF	TGTGCCAGCAGTTACTCCGGGGGGCCCTACAATGAGCAGTTCTTC
once	TRBD2	TRBV13	TRBJ2-7	CASSLGTSGDYEQYF	TGTGCCAGCAGCCTCGGGACTAGCGGGGATTACGAGCAGTACTTC
NA	NA	TRBV13	TRBJ2-3	CASSLRGLGGARTDTQYF	TGTGCCAGCAGCTTAAGGGGCTTGGGGGGGGCTCGCACAGATACGCAGTATTTT
NA	TRBD1	TRBV14	TRBJ1-4	CASSPTGANEKLFF	TGTGCCAGCAGCCCTACAGGGGCGAATGAAAAACTGTTTTTT
NA	NA	TRBV4-3	TRBJ2-7	CASSQDEPRGFPVYEQYF	TGCGCCAGCAGCCAAGACGAGCCCAGGGGTTTTCCCGTCTACGAGCAGTACTTC
NA	TRBD1	TRBV7-2	TRBJ1-6	CASRFFGDRGFYSPLHF	TGTGCCAGCAGGTTTTTTGGGGACAGGGGATTTTATTCACCCCTCCACTTT
NA	TRBD1	TRBV5-1	TRBJ2-5	CASSLKPGTGETQYF	TGCGCCAGCAGCTTGAAACCGGGGACAGGGGAGACCCAGTACTTC
once	TRBD2	TRBV7-8	TRBJ2-5	CASSLPGGRISETQYF	TGTGCCAGCAGCTTGCCGGGGGGGCGTATCTCAGAGACCCAGTACTTC
NA	TRBD1	TRBV6-6	TRBJ1-5	CAGSHRGGGQPQHF	TGTGCCGGCAGTCACAGGGGTGGTGGTCAGCCCCAGCATTTT
NA	NA	TRBV4-1	TRBJ1-5	CASSQGTRSNQPQHF	TGCGCCAGCAGCCAAGGGACACGAAGCAATCAGCCCCAGCATTTT
NA	TRBD1	TRBV5-1	TRBJ2-1	CASSFDRDNEQFF	TGCGCCAGCAGCTTCGACAGGGATAATGAGCAGTTCTTC
NA	NA	TRBV11-2	TRBJ2-7	CASSLAGNEQYF	TGTGCCAGCAGCTTAGCGGGAAACGAGCAGTACTTC
NA	TRBD1	TRBV14	TRBJ2-1	CASKGGTGASEQFF	TGTGCCAGTAAGGGTGGGACAGGGGCATCTGAGCAGTTCTTC
NA	TRBD2	TRBV2	TRBJ2-7	CASSDGRAYEQYF	TGTGCCAGCAGTGACGGGAGGGCCTACGAGCAGTACTTC
NA	NA	TRBV7-9	TRBJ1-3	CASSPVVGNTIYF	TGTGCCAGCAGCCCAGTGGTCGGAAACACCATATATTTT
NA	NA	TRBV4-3	TRBJ2-1	CASSQVDRSYNEQFF	TGCGCCAGCAGCCAAGTGGACAGATCCTACAATGAGCAGTTCTTC
NA	NA	TRBV14	TRBJ2-7	CASSPDPGLLYEQYF	TGTGCCAGCAGCCCTGACCCGGGACTTCTCTACGAGCAGTACTTC
NA	TRBD2	TRBV27	TRBJ2-6	CASSFSGGGANVLTF	TGTGCCAGCAGTTTTTCGGGGGGTGGGGCCAACGTCCTGACTTTC
once	TRBD1	TRBV4-3	TRBJ2-5	CASSQERQGGETQYF	TGCGCCAGCAGCCAAGAAAGACAGGGGGGGGAGACCCAGTACTTC
NA	NA	TRBV30	TRBJ1-2	CAWSVYGQRPDGYTF	TGTGCCTGGAGTGTATATGGACAGAGGCCCGATGGCTACACCTTC
NA	NA	TRBV4-1	TRBJ2-5	CASSQAAVPETQYF	TGCGCCAGCAGCCAGGCTGCTGTTCCAGAGACCCAGTACTTC
few	TRBD2	TRBV4-3	TRBJ2-7	CASSQTSGRYEQYF	TGCGCCAGCAGCCAGACTAGCGGGAGGTACGAGCAGTACTTC